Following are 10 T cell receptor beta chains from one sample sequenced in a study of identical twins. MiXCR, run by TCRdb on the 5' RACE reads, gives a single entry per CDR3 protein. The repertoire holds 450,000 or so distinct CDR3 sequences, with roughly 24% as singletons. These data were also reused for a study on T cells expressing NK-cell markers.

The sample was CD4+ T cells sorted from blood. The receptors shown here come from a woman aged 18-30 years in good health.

CDR3 amino acids: CSATSVTKNIQYF. The CDR3 DNA reads as TGCAGTGCTACATCCGTTACCAAAAACATTCAGTACTTC. The rearrangement uses TRBV20-1 and TRBJ2-4, with D unresolved. Trimming shortened V by 4 bases and J by 2 bases, and 9 bases separated the two germline ends. Germline V lookup: CDR1 DFQATT, CDR2 SNEGSKA (reference sequence). The CDR3 covers 13 residues.

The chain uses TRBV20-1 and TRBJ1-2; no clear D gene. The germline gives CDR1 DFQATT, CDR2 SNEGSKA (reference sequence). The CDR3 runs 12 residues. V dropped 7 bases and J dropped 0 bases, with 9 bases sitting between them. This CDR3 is CSVVESNYGYTF. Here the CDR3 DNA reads TGCAGTGTGGTTGAGTCTAACTATGGCTACACCTTC.

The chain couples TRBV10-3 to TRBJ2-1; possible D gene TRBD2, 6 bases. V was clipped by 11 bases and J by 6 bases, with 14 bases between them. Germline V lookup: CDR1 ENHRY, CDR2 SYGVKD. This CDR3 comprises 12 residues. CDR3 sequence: CASQTSPNEQFF. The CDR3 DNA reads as TGTGCCTCTCAGACTAGTCCCAATGAGCAGTTCTTC.

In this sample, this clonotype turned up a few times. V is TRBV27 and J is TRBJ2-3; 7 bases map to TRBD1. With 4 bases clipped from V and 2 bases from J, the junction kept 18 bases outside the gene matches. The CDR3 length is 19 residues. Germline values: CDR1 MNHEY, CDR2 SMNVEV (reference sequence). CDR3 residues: CASSSSPSYRGSVTDTQYF. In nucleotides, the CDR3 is TGTGCCAGCAGTTCTTCCCCTTCTTACAGGGGATCGGTCACAGATACGCAGTATTTT.

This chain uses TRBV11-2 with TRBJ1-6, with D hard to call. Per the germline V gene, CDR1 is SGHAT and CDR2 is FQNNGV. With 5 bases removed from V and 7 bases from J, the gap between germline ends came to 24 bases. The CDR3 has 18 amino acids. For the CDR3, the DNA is TGTGCCAGCAGCCTACGGATCGGCTTGTACCAGGAAAATTCACCCCTCCACTTT. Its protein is CASSLRIGLYQENSPLHF.

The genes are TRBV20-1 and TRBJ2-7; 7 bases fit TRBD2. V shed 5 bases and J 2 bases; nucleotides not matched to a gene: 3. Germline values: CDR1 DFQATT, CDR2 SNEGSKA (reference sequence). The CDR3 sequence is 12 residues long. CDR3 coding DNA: TGCAGTGCTCTGCGGGAGACCTACGAGCAGTACTTC. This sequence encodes CSALRETYEQYF.

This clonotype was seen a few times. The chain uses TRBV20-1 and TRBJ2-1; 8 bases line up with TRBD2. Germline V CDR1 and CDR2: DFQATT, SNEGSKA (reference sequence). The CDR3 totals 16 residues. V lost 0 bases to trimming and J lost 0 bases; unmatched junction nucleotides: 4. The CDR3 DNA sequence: TGCAGTGCTAGAGATAATCGGGAGGGCTCCTACAATGAGCAGTTCTTC. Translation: CSARDNREGSYNEQFF.

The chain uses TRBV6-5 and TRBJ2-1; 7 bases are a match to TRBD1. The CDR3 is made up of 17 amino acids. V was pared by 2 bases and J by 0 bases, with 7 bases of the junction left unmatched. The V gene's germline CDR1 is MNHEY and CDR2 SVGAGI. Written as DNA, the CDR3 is TGTGCCAGCAGTTACAGGGCCGGGACAGCCTCCTACAATGAGCAGTTCTTC. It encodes CASSYRAGTASYNEQFF.

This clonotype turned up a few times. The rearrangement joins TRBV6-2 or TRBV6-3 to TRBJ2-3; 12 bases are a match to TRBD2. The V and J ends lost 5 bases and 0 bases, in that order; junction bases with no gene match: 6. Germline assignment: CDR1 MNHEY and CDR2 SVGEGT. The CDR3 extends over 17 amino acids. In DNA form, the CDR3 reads TGTGCCAGCAGTACCATAACTAGCGGGGGGAGCACAGATACGCAGTATTTT. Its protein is CASSTITSGGSTDTQYF.

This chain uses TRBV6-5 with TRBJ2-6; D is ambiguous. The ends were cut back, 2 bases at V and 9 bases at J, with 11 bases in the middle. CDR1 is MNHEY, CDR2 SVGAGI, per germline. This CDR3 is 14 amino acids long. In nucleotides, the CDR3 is TGTGCCAGCAGTTACCAACCCGGGCTCAACGTCCTGACTTTC. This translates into CASSYQPGLNVLTF.